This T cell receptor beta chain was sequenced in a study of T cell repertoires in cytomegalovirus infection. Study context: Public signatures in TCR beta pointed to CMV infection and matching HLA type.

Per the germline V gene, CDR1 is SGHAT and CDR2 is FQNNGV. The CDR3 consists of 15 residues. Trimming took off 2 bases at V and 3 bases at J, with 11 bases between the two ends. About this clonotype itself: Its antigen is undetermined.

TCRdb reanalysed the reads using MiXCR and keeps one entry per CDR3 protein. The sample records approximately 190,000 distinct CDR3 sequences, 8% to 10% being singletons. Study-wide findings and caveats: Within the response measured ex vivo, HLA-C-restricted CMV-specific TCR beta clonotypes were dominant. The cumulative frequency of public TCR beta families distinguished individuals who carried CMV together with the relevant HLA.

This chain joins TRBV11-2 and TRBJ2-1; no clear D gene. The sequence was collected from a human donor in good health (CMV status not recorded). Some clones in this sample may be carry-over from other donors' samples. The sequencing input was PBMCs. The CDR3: CASSLQPDGYNEQFF. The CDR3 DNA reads TGTGCCAGCAGCTTACAGCCGGACGGCTACAATGAGCAGTTCTTC.